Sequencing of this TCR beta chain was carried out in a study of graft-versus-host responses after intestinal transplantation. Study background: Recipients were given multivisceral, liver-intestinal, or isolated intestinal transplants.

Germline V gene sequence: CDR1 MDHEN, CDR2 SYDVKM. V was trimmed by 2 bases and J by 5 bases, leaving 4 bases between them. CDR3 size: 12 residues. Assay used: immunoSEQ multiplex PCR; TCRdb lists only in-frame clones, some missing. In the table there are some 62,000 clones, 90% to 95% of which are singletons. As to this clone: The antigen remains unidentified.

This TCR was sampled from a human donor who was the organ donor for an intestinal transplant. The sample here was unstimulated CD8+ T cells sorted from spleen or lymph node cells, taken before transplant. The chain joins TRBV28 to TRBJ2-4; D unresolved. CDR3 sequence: CASSLQENIQYF. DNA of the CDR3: TGTGCCAGCAGTTTACAGGAAAACATTCAGTACTTC.